This TCR beta chain derives from a study of blood T cell repertoires in COVID-19. Using immunoSEQ multiplex PCR, the repertoire was profiled, and TCRdb retains in-frame clones only, with some absent. Among about 220,000 clones listed, about 90% were seen once. This clone was seen more than once but under ten times. Per germline, CDR1 SGHAT and CDR2 FQNNGV. This CDR3 region has 16 residues. Trimming removed 7 bases from V and 7 bases from J, with 23 bases in between. The receptor was isolated from a man younger than 40 who had been exposed to COVID-19. This chain connects TRBV11-2 to TRBJ2-1; D possibly corresponds to TRBD1 (5 bases). The sample taken for sequencing was PBMCs or T cells enriched from blood (not recorded which). Here the CDR3 DNA reads TGTGCCAGCATCCCAACGACAGTTTCGATTTCAAATGAGCAGTTCTTC. Its protein is CASIPTTVSISNEQFF.